The text below deals with one TCR beta chain. The data were obtained in a study of blood T cell repertoires in COVID-19. V was clipped by 5 bases and J by 1 base; unmatched bases: 6. The CDR3 is made up of 15 amino acids. Per germline, CDR1 MNHEY and CDR2 SVGAGI. TCRdb's table, derived via immunoSEQ multiplex PCR, lists solely in-frame clones and lacks some. Of roughly 60,000 clones detected, 70% to 85% appear once; the ten largest clones hold roughly 3.2%. The sequence was obtained from a man between 60 and 70 years old with acute or convalescent COVID-19. This chain joins TRBV6-5 and TRBJ2-3; TRBD2 agrees at 7 bases. The sequencing input was peripheral blood. This CDR3 reads CASSRAGLGTDTQYF. The CDR3 DNA sequence: TGTGCCAGCAGTCGAGCGGGGCTGGGCACAGATACGCAGTATTTT.